Listed below are T cell receptor beta chains from one sample, sequenced in a study of human T cells and chemical hapten exposure. TCRdb reanalysed the RACE reads using MiXCR and keeps one entry per CDR3 protein. Of around 260,000 distinct CDR3 sequences in the sample, about 9% were seen once. The sample was whole blood, taken in connection with sensitization to the hapten diphenylcyclopropenone (DPC). The receptors stem from a woman in her 40s with alopecia areata. Some clones in this sample may be carry-over from other donors' samples. The conserved cysteine and the conserved F or W are not part of the CDR3 here.

CDR3aa,v_gene,j_gene
SVRTDSNYGYT,TRBV29-1,TRBJ1-2
SASLGGQAITYEQY,TRBV20-1,TRBJ2-7
ASSATGVQTISGANVLT,TRBV9,TRBJ2-6
SVDTGVGGYT,TRBV29-1,TRBJ1-2
ASSHRTSGQETQY,TRBV14,TRBJ2-5
ASSRGQGSYEQY,TRBV4-1,TRBJ2-7
ASSPPAGMNNEQF,TRBV12-3/TRBV12-4,TRBJ2-1
ASRDPRTEQF,TRBV6-5,TRBJ2-1
ASSLQGEGANVLT,TRBV5-1,TRBJ2-6
SARVAQRPQETQY,TRBV20-1,TRBJ2-5
SVDRESHTGELF,TRBV29-1,TRBJ2-2
ASSPTGASYGYT,TRBV4-3,TRBJ1-2
SASQGLMNTGELF,TRBV20-1,TRBJ2-2
ASKIAGDPLTDTQY,TRBV27,TRBJ2-3
AWSVVGGRQPQH,TRBV30,TRBJ1-5
ASSPPGGRLNTEAF,TRBV7-3,TRBJ1-1
ASSNPGHITDTQY,TRBV19,TRBJ2-3
ASSRGQPNTEAF,TRBV18,TRBJ1-1
ASSSYGEGRMEAF,TRBV7-8,TRBJ1-1
SAREDSEYNEQF,TRBV20-1,TRBJ2-1
ASSVTTGPDTQY,TRBV7-6,TRBJ2-3
ASRLQGPGF,TRBV2,TRBJ2-1
SVEQETQY,TRBV29-1,TRBJ2-5
ASSTGQGGGTNEKLF,TRBV12-3/TRBV12-4,TRBJ1-4
ASRKQGAAYEQY,TRBV27,TRBJ2-7
ASSQVPLGGVKGPLH,TRBV3-1,TRBJ1-6
ASSYSYWGRDTEAF,TRBV6-6,TRBJ1-1
ASRTYSGTPYSPLH,TRBV28,TRBJ1-6
ASSPRFSTDTQY,TRBV4-3,TRBJ2-3
ASSQESYGYT,TRBV4-2,TRBJ1-2
ASTPQASGSIMYEQY,TRBV6-5,TRBJ2-7